Sequencing of this TCR beta chain was carried out in a study of T cells after yellow fever vaccination. General study findings and limits: Secondary responses were weaker yet peaked faster, day 5 versus 15.

The V gene's germline CDR1 is SEHNR and CDR2 FQNEAQ (reference sequence). The CDR3 totals 14 residues. The V and J ends lost 2 bases and 7 bases respectively, with 14 bases between them. As regards this clonotype: The target antigen is unknown.

TCRdb redid the calling of the 5' RACE reads with MiXCR, one entry per CDR3 protein. The table lists 250,000 to 400,000 distinct CDR3 sequences, 4.1% of them singletons. The receptor's source is a man younger than 35 who received the YFV17D yellow fever vaccine. This sample comprised PBMCs, obtained 5 days after the yellow fever booster vaccination. This chain links TRBV7-9 with TRBJ1-1, with D perhaps TRBD1 (5 bases). The CDR3 protein is CASSLSTGGFEAFF. In nucleotides, the CDR3 is TGTGCCAGCAGCTTATCTACAGGAGGGTTTGAAGCTTTCTTT.